The clone carrying this T cell receptor beta chain has a count of ten or more. This entry comes from a study of HIV-infected children after antiretroviral therapy interruption. Trimming took 0 bases from V and 4 from J, leaving 7 bases between them. CDR3 length: 14 residues. The V gene's germline CDR1 is DFQATT and CDR2 SNEGSKA (reference sequence). A 3' RACE protocol on RNA, with unique molecular identifiers, produced the TCR library. TCRdb processed the 3' RACE reads anew with MiXCR; each CDR3 protein has one entry. The sample contains about 50,000 distinct CDR3 sequences, about 4.3% of which appear only once. Treatment specified: PENTA 11 planned treatment interruption arm or continuous ART arm.

V gene TRBV20-1 combines with J gene TRBJ2-6; D gene uncertain. The origin of this receptor is a pool of human donors with HIV. The sequenced sample was CD45RA+ CD4+ T cells from PBMCs, pooled from several time points, obtained from a donor given antiretroviral therapy, either interrupted or continuous. The subset denotes: naive CD4+ CD45RA+ CD45RO- T cells. Here the CDR3 reads CSARDPGGANVLTF. CDR3 nucleotides: TGCAGTGCTAGAGATCCTGGCGGGGCCAACGTCCTGACTTTC.